Listed below are T cell receptor beta chains from one sample, sequenced in a study of beta chain features in type 1 diabetes. Data came from immunoSEQ multiplex PCR; TCRdb stores just in-frame clones and leaves some out. Of a few hundred thousand clones in the sample, around 10% were seen once. The sequencing input was central memory CD4+ T cells from blood. The receptors derive from a man in his thirties or forties with type 1 diabetes. CDR3s include the opening cysteine and the closing phenylalanine or tryptophan. Fields, in order: CDR3 length, V gene, J gene, clone size, D gene, CDR3 protein, CDR3 DNA. The D gene is left open where the match is weak. For some rows the clone size is stated as once, few or many, or as a class when expanded; others skip it.

length: 11; V: TRBV20-1; J: TRBJ2-7; size: few; D: TRBD1; CDR3: CSADLRGEQYF; DNA: TGCAGTGCGGACCTCAGGGGGGAGCAGTACTTC
length: 15; V: TRBV27; J: TRBJ2-4; size: few; D: -; CDR3: CASSLPEGVKNIQYF; DNA: TGTGCCAGCAGTTTACCGGAAGGGGTTAAAAACATTCAGTACTTC
length: 15; V: TRBV6-4; J: TRBJ2-2; size: -; D: -; CDR3: CASSWAAGSTGELFF; DNA: TGTGCCAGCAGCTGGGCAGCCGGGTCCACCGGGGAGCTGTTTTTT
length: 14; V: TRBV7-9; J: TRBJ1-2; size: few; D: -; CDR3: CASSLAGRVNGYTF; DNA: TGTGCCAGCAGCTTAGCGGGCAGGGTCAATGGCTACACCTTC
length: 14; V: TRBV4-2; J: TRBJ2-1; size: -; D: -; CDR3: CASSFPGDYNEQFF; DNA: TGTGCCAGCAGCTTTCCGGGGGATTACAATGAGCAGTTCTTC
length: 15; V: TRBV10-1; J: TRBJ2-2; size: few; D: TRBD1; CDR3: CASTGTGTNTGELFF; DNA: TGCGCCAGCACCGGGACAGGAACGAACACCGGGGAGCTGTTTTTT
length: 14; V: TRBV28; J: TRBJ2-7; size: few; D: -; CDR3: CASSFDRRVSEQYF; DNA: TGTGCCAGCAGTTTTGACCGACGGGTGAGCGAGCAGTACTTC
length: 15; V: TRBV5-8; J: TRBJ2-7; size: -; D: TRBD2; CDR3: CASSLWTSASYEQYF; DNA: TGTGCCAGCAGCTTATGGACTAGCGCATCCTACGAGCAGTACTTC
length: 12; V: TRBV11-2; J: TRBJ2-7; size: many; D: -; CDR3: CASSLDRVGIHF; DNA: TGTGCCAGCAGCTTAGATCGCGTGGGGATCCACTTC
length: 16; V: TRBV5-1; J: TRBJ2-1; size: -; D: -; CDR3: CASSLNPSDSYNEQFF; DNA: TGCGCCAGCAGCTTGAACCCCAGCGACTCCTACAATGAGCAGTTCTTC
length: 15; V: TRBV2; J: TRBJ1-5; size: few; D: TRBD1; CDR3: CASRGQTLSNQPQHF; DNA: TGTGCCAGCAGGGGACAGACCCTTAGCAATCAGCCCCAGCATTTT
length: 14; V: TRBV9; J: TRBJ2-3; size: few; D: -; CDR3: CASSVAGDTDTQYF; DNA: TGTGCCAGCAGCGTAGCGGGGGACACAGATACGCAGTATTTT
length: 15; V: TRBV11-2; J: TRBJ1-1; size: few; D: TRBD1; CDR3: CASSHRDRGGTEAFF; DNA: TGTGCCAGCAGCCACCGGGACAGGGGAGGCACTGAAGCTTTCTTT
length: 17; V: TRBV10-3; J: TRBJ2-5; size: many; D: TRBD1; CDR3: CAISPGQGRGRRETQYF; DNA: TGTGCCATCAGTCCCGGACAGGGCCGAGGTCGTAGGGAGACCCAGTACTTC
length: 14; V: TRBV19; J: TRBJ1-5; size: -; D: -; CDR3: CASSILLGNQPQHF; DNA: TGTGCCAGTAGTATCCTACTGGGCAATCAGCCCCAGCATTTT
length: 12; V: TRBV29-1; J: TRBJ1-4; size: -; D: -; CDR3: CSVGGASEKLFF; DNA: TGCAGCGTTGGCGGGGCGAGTGAAAAACTGTTTTTT
length: 15; V: TRBV11-2; J: TRBJ2-1; size: few; D: -; CDR3: CASSFGAVSYNEQFF; DNA: TGTGCCAGCAGCTTCGGCGCCGTCAGCTACAATGAGCAGTTCTTC
length: 14; V: TRBV7-3; J: TRBJ2-5; size: -; D: -; CDR3: CASSPPGARETQYF; DNA: TGTGCCAGCAGCCCCCCGGGGGCGCGCGAGACCCAGTACTTC
length: 15; V: TRBV28; J: TRBJ1-2; size: -; D: TRBD1; CDR3: CASSIGQGPSYGYTF; DNA: TGTGCCAGCAGTATCGGACAGGGACCCTCCTATGGCTACACCTTC
length: 14; V: TRBV7-3; J: TRBJ1-1; size: -; D: -; CDR3: CASSSQGVGTEAFF; DNA: TGTGCCAGCAGCTCCCAGGGTGTGGGCACTGAAGCTTTCTTT
length: 14; V: TRBV28; J: TRBJ2-1; size: -; D: -; CDR3: CASKVERVYNEQFF; DNA: TGTGCCAGTAAAGTGGAGCGGGTATACAATGAGCAGTTCTTC
length: 12; V: TRBV6-6; J: TRBJ2-7; size: -; D: -; CDR3: CASSRTGYEQYF; DNA: TGTGCCAGCAGTCGTACCGGCTACGAGCAGTACTTC
length: 16; V: TRBV5-4; J: TRBJ2-7; size: few; D: -; CDR3: CASSRHRDARSYEQYF; DNA: TGTGCCAGCAGCCGTCACCGGGACGCCCGCTCCTACGAGCAGTACTTC
length: 13; V: TRBV6-1; J: TRBJ2-1; size: -; D: TRBD2; CDR3: CASRGLAYNEQFF; DNA: TGTGCCAGCAGGGGACTAGCGTACAATGAGCAGTTCTTC
length: 15; V: TRBV28; J: TRBJ2-7; size: few; D: TRBD1; CDR3: CASSPTGAKSYEQYF; DNA: TGTGCCAGCAGTCCTACAGGGGCAAAAAGCTACGAGCAGTACTTC
length: 13; V: TRBV28; J: TRBJ1-2; size: -; D: TRBD1; CDR3: CASGPGQTYGYTF; DNA: TGTGCCAGCGGGCCGGGACAGACCTATGGCTACACCTTC
length: 19; V: TRBV13; J: TRBJ1-6; size: -; D: -; CDR3: CASSDKGGPRAGLNSPLHF; DNA: TGTGCCAGCAGTGACAAAGGGGGGCCCAGGGCAGGGTTGAATTCACCCCTCCACTTT
length: 16; V: TRBV29-1; J: TRBJ2-2; size: -; D: TRBD1; CDR3: CSVEERRQGASGELFF; DNA: TGCAGCGTTGAAGAGAGGCGGCAGGGGGCGTCCGGGGAGCTGTTTTTT
length: 13; V: TRBV6-1; J: TRBJ2-7; size: few; D: TRBD2; CDR3: CAISGGPTYEQYF; DNA: TGTGCCATTTCGGGAGGGCCGACCTACGAGCAGTACTTC
length: 14; V: TRBV5-1; J: TRBJ1-1; size: -; D: TRBD1; CDR3: CASMTRGDSTEAFF; DNA: TGCGCCAGCATGACGAGAGGGGACAGCACTGAAGCTTTCTTT
length: 12; V: TRBV10-3; J: TRBJ2-1; size: -; D: -; CDR3: CAAYYSYNEQFF; DNA: TGTGCCGCTTACTACTCCTACAATGAGCAGTTCTTC
length: 13; V: TRBV18; J: TRBJ1-1; size: -; D: -; CDR3: CASSRSLDTEAFF; DNA: TGTGCCAGCTCACGTTCCTTAGACACTGAAGCTTTCTTT
length: 15; V: TRBV7-2; J: TRBJ2-1; size: -; D: TRBD2; CDR3: CASSGTSGSLNEQFF; DNA: TGTGCCAGCAGCGGGACTAGCGGGAGTCTCAATGAGCAGTTCTTC
length: 14; V: TRBV6-5; J: TRBJ1-1; size: few; D: -; CDR3: CASSPDRMNTEAFF; DNA: TGTGCCAGCAGTCCCGACAGGATGAACACTGAAGCTTTCTTT
length: 14; V: TRBV6-5; J: TRBJ2-5; size: -; D: -; CDR3: CASSRGTGLETQYF; DNA: TGTGCCAGCAGCCGAGGAACAGGGTTAGAGACCCAGTACTTC
length: 16; V: TRBV11-2; J: TRBJ2-1; size: -; D: -; CDR3: CASSLGGVDLYNEQFF; DNA: TGTGCCAGCAGCTTAGGTGGGGTCGACCTCTACAATGAGCAGTTCTTC
length: 16; V: TRBV18; J: TRBJ2-1; size: -; D: TRBD2; CDR3: CASSEQRERAHNEQFF; DNA: TGTGCCAGCTCCGAACAGCGGGAGAGGGCCCACAATGAGCAGTTCTTC
length: 12; V: TRBV18; J: TRBJ2-3; size: -; D: -; CDR3: CASSPGTDTQYF; DNA: TGTGCCAGCTCACCGGGCACAGATACGCAGTATTTT
length: 14; V: TRBV5-1; J: TRBJ1-3; size: few; D: -; CDR3: CASSLQDSGNTIYF; DNA: TGCGCCAGCAGCTTGCAAGACTCTGGAAACACCATATATTTT
length: 12; V: TRBV2; J: TRBJ1-5; size: -; D: -; CDR3: CASSLQLQPQHF; DNA: TGTGCCAGCAGCTTACAGCTTCAGCCCCAGCATTTT
length: 15; V: TRBV15; J: TRBJ1-4; size: many; D: -; CDR3: CATSRDLGWDEKLFF; DNA: TGTGCCACCAGCAGAGATTTGGGGTGGGACGAAAAACTGTTTTTT
length: 12; V: TRBV5-1; J: TRBJ2-5; size: few; D: -; CDR3: CASSLDLETQYF; DNA: TGCGCCAGCAGCTTGGATCTGGAGACCCAGTACTTC
length: 16; V: TRBV27; J: TRBJ2-1; size: -; D: -; CDR3: CASSLFAGGKNLEQFF; DNA: TGTGCCAGCAGTTTATTTGCAGGCGGAAAGAACCTTGAGCAGTTCTTC
length: 14; V: TRBV27; J: TRBJ2-7; size: -; D: TRBD1; CDR3: CASSPGTGINEQYF; DNA: TGTGCCAGCAGCCCCGGGACAGGGATCAACGAGCAGTACTTC